The 7 T cell receptor beta chains in this list originate from one sample, sequenced in a study of blood T cells in healthy people across ages. A J-beta primer mix and a sample-barcoded 5' primer were used in a second PCR of roughly 6 to 11 cycles. TCRdb redid the calling of the 5' RACE reads with MiXCR, one entry per CDR3 protein. This table has about 580,000 distinct CDR3 sequences, 40% to 50% appearing once. Sequencing was performed on blood. These TCRs come from an older man in good health.

This sequence joins TRBV20-1 and TRBJ2-4; no clear D. Germline V CDR1 and CDR2: DFQATT, SNEGSKA (reference sequence). V lost 3 bases to trimming and J lost 1 base, with 7 bases between them. This CDR3 comprises 13 residues. The CDR3 loop reads CSASRQAKNIQYF. Here the CDR3 DNA reads TGCAGTGCTAGTAGGCAGGCCAAAAACATTCAGTACTTC.

The chain uses TRBV27 and TRBJ2-3, with 14 bases lining up with TRBD2. Germline lookup yields CDR1 MNHEY and CDR2 SMNVEV (reference sequence). V gave up 4 bases and J gave up 3 bases; unmatched junction bases: 12. The CDR3 has 19 amino acids. The CDR3 nucleotides are TGTGCCAGCAGTTCAACGACTAGCGGGAGGGTTGTTGAGACAGATACGCAGTATTTT. Its translation is CASSSTTSGRVVETDTQYF.

Note on this clonotype: One end of the junction does not line up with germline, which may come from a read error. This sequence joins TRBV29-1 and TRBJ1-2; D remains unclear. The CDR3 spans 13 residues. Germline V gene data show CDR1 as SQVTM and CDR2 as ANQGSEA. The chain's CDR3 is CSAEGKANYGYTF. DNA for the CDR3: TGCAGCGCTGAAGGGAAAGCTAACTATGGCTACACCTTC. Full variable domain (outside the CDR3, taken from reference TRBV29-1 and TRBJ1-2): SAVISQKPSRDICQRGTSLTIQCQVDSQVTMMFWYRQQPGQSLTLIATANQGSEATYESGFVIDKFPISRPNLTFSTLTVSNMSPEDSSIYLCSAEGKANYGYTFGSGTRLTVV.

Only a few counts were recorded for this clonotype. The CDR3 sequence: CASNDNSPLHF. DNA of the CDR3: TGTGCCAGCAATGATAATTCACCCCTCCACTTT. The chain joins TRBV6-2 or TRBV6-3 to TRBJ1-6, with no clear D. The V end lost 7 bases, the J end lost 5 bases, and 3 bases lay between the germline ends. Germline V gene data show CDR1 as MNHEY and CDR2 as SVGEGT. There are 11 residues in the CDR3.

This clonotype was observed a handful of times. This chain links TRBV29-1 with TRBJ2-5, with 7 positions matching TRBD1. The junction had 3 bases not matched to a gene; V was cut back by 2 bases and J by 3 bases. The CDR3 sequence is 13 residues long. Germline CDR1 SQVTM, CDR2 ANQGSEA. CDR3 sequence reads: CSVESTGEETQYF. As DNA, the CDR3 is TGCAGCGTTGAATCTACAGGGGAAGAGACCCAGTACTTC.

This rearrangement joins TRBV7-9 to TRBJ2-7; D not certain. The germline CDR1 and CDR2 sequences are SEHNR and FQNEAQ (reference sequence). Trimming shortened V by 1 base and J by 0 bases, and 10 bases separated the two germline ends. This CDR3 is 15 amino acids long. The CDR3 region has the DNA TGTGCCAGCAGCTTAGGAGGACGGAGCTCCTACGAGCAGTACTTC. It codes for CASSLGGRSSYEQYF.

This clonotype was counted only a few times. The chain uses TRBV5-1 and TRBJ2-7; 14 bases line up with TRBD2. With 3 bases clipped from V and 6 bases from J, the junction kept 14 bases outside the gene matches. Germline V gene data show CDR1 as SGHRS and CDR2 as YFSETQ. CDR3 size: 18 residues. CDR3 nucleotide sequence: TGCGCCAGCAGCTCAACCCGGACGACTAGCGGGGGGGAGACCGAGCAGTACTTC. Amino acid sequence: CASSSTRTTSGGETEQYF.